A single T cell receptor (beta chain) is shown here with its context. The target of this receptor is not known. No per-base quality is available; no much larger clone lies one base away. Library creation used the immunoSEQ multiplex PCR assay. For the multiplex PCR, a mixture combining 60 forward primers for TCR Vbeta segments and 13 reverse primers for TCR Jbeta segments was used. A multiplex PCR assay on genomic DNA amplified the CDR3 region of rearranged TCR beta genes. The Illumina HiSeq System was used to sequence the amplified TCR beta libraries as 87-base-pair reads. The study's own analysis went as follows. A later analysis tallied 75 million to 85 million unique TCR beta chains across the roughly 610 repertoires, and approximately 11 million of those chains were shared by two or more donors. Raw reads were error-corrected and collapsed into unique sequences with a nearest-neighbor algorithm that merged closely related sequences to remove PCR and sequencing errors. To assign V, D and J gene segments, CDR3 sequences were aligned to IMGT reference sequences. Each retained sequence needed at least a six-nucleotide match to both a V gene segment and a J gene segment. A rearrangement was called productive if the CDR3 had no stop codons and remained in frame with V and J, and every other rearrangement was called non-productive. Following IMGT convention, CDR3 was defined as the stretch from the second conserved V-encoded cysteine to the conserved J-encoded phenylalanine. In an earlier analysis of approximately 500 of the donors, sequences lacking an unambiguous match to a single V gene segment were excluded. In an earlier analysis of approximately 590 of the donors, a V segment was called functional when productive rearrangements were above 56.7%, and segregating when the standard deviation between donors exceeded 5%. A statistical classification framework was built to diagnose cytomegalovirus status from the catalog of TCR beta chain sequences. V and J gene assignment, in a later analysis, came from comparing TCR nucleotide sequences with IMGT/GENE-DB human TR gene sequences. In a later analysis, CDR3 sequences and most-parsimonious VDJ recombination scenarios were assigned using the TCRdist pipeline. In a later analysis, each TCR beta chain was defined by its CDR3 amino acid sequence together with its V-gene family, and reads lacking a unique V-gene family were excluded. A later analysis removed 550 to 650 highly shared, low-generation-probability nucleotide sequences to deal with suspected cross-contamination and a sequencing artifact. For each public chain, a later analysis derived a clonal expansion index from normalized ranks of inferred template counts within each repertoire. A later analysis computed generation probabilities with a VDJ recombination model fitted to out-of-frame rearrangements, and checked the results against IGoR. Hypergeometric tests were used in a later analysis to score TCR-TCR, TCR-HLA and TCR-CMV co-occurrence, with a repertoire-size bias correction applied to the TCR pairs. To estimate false discovery rates, a later analysis permuted the HLA or CMV assignments 20 times. A later analysis grouped co-occurring TCRs with DBSCAN, adding TCRdist sequence similarity when clustering within HLA-allele-positive subsets. For co-occurrence clustering, repertoires with fewer than 30,000 or more than 120,000 public chains were excluded, along with five or six repertoires with anomalous nucleotide sharing. The table comes from immuneACCESS by way of TCRdb, which keeps in-frame sequences with V and J called. Part of the clones is missing from these tables; in studies checked, under half for an unresolved V gene and the rest for unknown reasons. V, J and clone size derive from that table, while D and trimming were established from the DNA sequence. This sample gives 62,000 or so clones in total; 65% to 90% of them show up just once. The ten biggest clones cover approximately 4.3% of the sample.

Reading from cysteine to phenylalanine, the CDR3 counts 16 amino acids. CDR3 DNA only is kept here, 48 bases in frame from base 1. The germline V gene (reference sequence) specifies SGHAT as CDR1 and FQDESV as CDR2. Trimming leaves V shorter by 1 base and J shorter by 5 bases, with the junction holding 10 bases beyond the gene matches. This specimen belongs to a study of cytomegalovirus exposure and HLA in healthy donors (dated by TCRdb to about 2017). In terms of the full investigation: In an earlier analysis of roughly 590 of the donors, around 300 Gb of sequence data and 95 million to 130 million unique TCR beta sequences from roughly 190 million T cells were reported. On average, 235,054 unique TCR beta nucleotide sequences were sequenced per donor among several hundred genotyped donors of the cohort, with roughly 18% of those sequences being non-productive. The study aimed to test whether cataloging public T cell receptors could reveal signatures of past pathogen exposure. Around 330 gigabases of sequencing data and tens of millions of unique TCR sequences made up an early release that covered some 640 HLA-typed donors. About 5 DR-DQ haplotypes were handled as single units for association and clustering, since linkage in the cohort was strong. Of the 398 genotyped donors, approximately 83% fell in the genetic ancestry cluster associated with self-reported Caucasian donors. HLA typing covered class I and class II loci at four-digit resolution. To predict cytomegalovirus infection status, the study combined high-throughput TCR immunosequencing, statistical association of individual TCRs with disease status, and machine learning. All discovery cohort repertoires had been generated on a single sequencing platform. Typing coverage differed by locus: A, B, C, DRB1 and DQB1 were typed in about 629-640 donors, DQA1 in about 510, DPA1 in around 580, and DPB1 in 472. To decide whether each TCR beta V gene segment behaved as functional or pseudogenic, an earlier analysis of fewer than 750 of the donors relied on high-throughput TCR beta sequencing. In addition to the first cohort of 666 subjects, a separate validation cohort of under 150 different subjects was used. A later analysis re-analyzed previously published TCR beta repertoires from hundreds of donors and added high-resolution HLA genotyping to study TCR occurrence patterns. Donor age, sex, ethnicity and CMV serostatus were collected together with the repertoire data. Genome-wide SNP genotypes for about 60% of the roughly 700 donors were used in a later genetic analysis, which treated that subset as a discovery cohort. The study profiled the T cell repertoires of more than 500 subjects by immunosequencing and related them to cytomegalovirus serostatus. In the later analysis, no new phenotypic data were used to find candidate immune exposures; instead, reliance was placed on TCR beta sequences and their occurrence across donors. Study-wide findings and limitations: In a later analysis, several top co-occurrence clusters were reported to appear linked to parvovirus B19, influenza, CMV and Epstein-Barr virus. A group of highly shared sequence variants was considered likely to be a technical artifact of the sequencing pipeline. A later analysis associated about 17,000 TCR beta sequences with specific HLA alleles at a false discovery rate of 0.05. In both the original and validation cohorts, the classifier was reported to diagnose cytomegalovirus status with high specificity and sensitivity. Correlated functional status among segregating V segments might reflect linkage disequilibrium, but an unknown experimental factor could not be ruled out. The 87-base-pair reads could not distinguish some IMGT-functional V segments, including TRBV6-2 and TRBV6-3, so those segments were excluded. A later genetic analysis associated a missense DCLRE1C variant with V-gene and J-gene trimming of TCR beta chains, and an independent cohort replicated the association. Most CMV-associated TCR beta chains appeared to be HLA-restricted in a later analysis, and the HLA associations seemed to be driven largely by CMV exposure. In a later genetic analysis, fewer N-insertions in productive TCRs were reported among donors in an Asian-associated ancestry cluster than the roughly 700-donor mean. In this cohort, only TCR beta chains were sequenced, and detectable features were limited by the absence of alpha or paired-chain data. Most TCR sequences were seen in very few donors, while some public TCRs were found in many individuals. The only immune exposure information available for the cohort was CMV serostatus. A further reported finding was that TCR beta sequences accurately predicted the HLA-A and HLA-B alleles for most subjects in the first cohort. The authors suggested that the approach could potentially be generalized to other disease states and immunological phenotypes. Assigning TCR associations to individual alleles was difficult when HLA alleles, especially DR and DQ, strongly co-occurred. Sequencing depth was assumed to be roughly uniform across donors in the presence/absence analyses, though that assumption may not hold. In an earlier analysis of 450 to 750 of the donors, most TCR beta V segments appeared in productive rearrangements about 87% or about 30% of the time, broadly matching IMGT annotations. Compared with equally common non-associated chains, HLA-associated TCR beta chains in a later analysis were more clonally expanded and had lower generation probabilities. Because HLA typing was unavailable for some donors at each locus, only the typed subset was used in association tests. In a later analysis, TCR association rates were found to vary across HLA loci, with the most associated TCRs seen for DRB1 alleles and the fewest for HLA-C alleles. In vitro tests confirmed that a few of the cytomegalovirus-associated TCR beta chains recognize cytomegalovirus antigens. A total of 150 to 200 TCR beta chains were listed by the study as associated with cytomegalovirus. Because counts were too low, seventeen rarely observed V segments, including chromosome 9 orphons, were left out of the earlier analysis of 500 to 650 of the donors.

In total, over 600 healthy bone marrow donors made up the cohort. Cohort members were all nominally healthy when sampled, although unrecorded immune exposures were likely present. The donor tested CMV seronegative, placing the donor among the approximately 400 seronegative members of the cohort. A peripheral blood sample was provided by each donor, and peripheral blood mononuclear cells were used for TCR beta sequencing. Genomic DNA extraction from the blood cell samples was performed with the Qiagen DNeasy Blood Extraction Kit. The chain was built from TRBV11-1 and TRBJ2-5; the junction holds 7 bases that match TRBD2. Sequenced material: PBMCs. This sequence was found in a man aged 25-45 years in good health and CMV-seronegative. This receptor carries the CDR3 CASSLGSGGSRETQYF. The DNA sequence is as follows: TGTGCCAGCAGCTTAGGGTCGGGAGGCTCGCGTGAGACCCAGTACTTC.